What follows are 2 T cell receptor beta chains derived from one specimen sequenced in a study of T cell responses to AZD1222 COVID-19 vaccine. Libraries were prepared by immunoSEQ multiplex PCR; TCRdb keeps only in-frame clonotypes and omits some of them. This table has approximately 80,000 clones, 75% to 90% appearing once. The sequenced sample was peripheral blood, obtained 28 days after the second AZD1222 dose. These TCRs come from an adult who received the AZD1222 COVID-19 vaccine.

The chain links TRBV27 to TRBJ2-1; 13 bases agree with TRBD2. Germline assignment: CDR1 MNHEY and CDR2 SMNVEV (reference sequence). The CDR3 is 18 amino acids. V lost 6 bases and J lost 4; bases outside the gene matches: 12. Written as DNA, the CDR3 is TGTGCCAGCAGCGAGACTAGCGGGGGGCCTATTAAATACAATGAGCAGTTCTTC. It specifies CASSETSGGPIKYNEQFF.

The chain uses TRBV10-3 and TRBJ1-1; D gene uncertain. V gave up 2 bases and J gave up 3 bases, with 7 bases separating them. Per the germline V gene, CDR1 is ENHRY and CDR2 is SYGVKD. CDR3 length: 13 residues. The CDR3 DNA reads TGTGCCATCAGTGAGACTTTGGACACTGAAGCTTTCTTT. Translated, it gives CAISETLDTEAFF.